This T cell receptor beta chain was sequenced during a study of identical twins. TCRdb re-analysed the 5' RACE reads in MiXCR, keeping a single row per CDR3 protein. The repertoire consists of approximately 500,000 distinct CDR3 sequences, with roughly 15% occurring once and the leading ten covering about 0.4%. This clonotype appeared a few times. Its target is not known. This CDR3 is 16 amino acids long. The germline V gene encodes CDR1 MDHEN and CDR2 SYDVKM. V lost 5 bases to trimming and J lost 0 bases, with 14 bases between them. Study outcomes and limitations: Insertions ran lower in abundant cord blood beta clonotypes, though not in memory repertoires. Out-of-frame beta chain sequences displayed weaker excess sharing between twins. Conclusions were drawn cross-sectionally by statistical analysis, without following the same donors.

The same data also contributed to another study, on yellow fever vaccine responses in identical twins.

The source of this sequence is a woman aged 18-29 years in good health. Sequenced material: CD4+ T cells sorted from blood. The chain carries TRBV28 and TRBJ1-5, with D tentatively TRBD1 (5 bases). The CDR3 nucleotides are TGTGCCAGCAGTCCCAGGGCCGGCGCTAGCAATCAGCCCCAGCATTTT. Encoded protein: CASSPRAGASNQPQHF. Supplemented by reference TRBV28 and TRBJ1-5, the full variable domain reads DVKVTQSSRYLVKRTGEKVFLECVQDMDHENMFWYRQDPGLGLRLIYFSYDVKMKEKGDIPEGYSVSREKKERFSLILESASTNQTSMYLCASSPRAGASNQPQHFGDGTRLSIL.